Given below is one T cell receptor (beta chain) in context. Its antigen is currently unknown. CDR1 SQVTM and CDR2 ANQGSEA come from the germline V gene. V was pared by 2 bases and J by 6 bases, with 8 bases between. This CDR3 spans 12 amino acids. This sample was taken from a study of CD8 T cells in ankylosing spondylitis. Quantitative 5'-RACE with molecular barcodes produced the TCR beta libraries. TCRdb re-called the 5' RACE reads through MiXCR, storing one row per CDR3 protein. In the table there are more than 150,000 distinct CDR3 sequences, about 20% of which are singletons. Study-wide points: The study looked at matched synovial fluid samples from ankylosing spondylitis patients. Disease-linked clones were reported to be significantly enriched there. There were earlier reports of some motif variants in reactive arthritis synovial fluid and blood.

V is TRBV29-1 and J is TRBJ2-1; perhaps TRBD2 as D (5 bases). The sequenced material came from blood, either unsorted or a sorted T cell fraction (not recorded which). This sequence originates from a male donor aged 5-29 years with ankylosing spondylitis or in good health (not recorded which). The CDR3 DNA reads TGCAGCGTTGAAAAGCGGCGCAATGAGCAGTTCTTC. This translates into CSVEKRRNEQFF.